This T cell receptor (beta chain) was captured by sequencing in a study of blood T cell repertoires in COVID-19. Study at large: The United States, Italy and Spain supplied acute and convalescent COVID-19 samples.

This clone turned up a few times. The junction does not match germline at one end; this may be a read error. This CDR3 is 16 amino acids long. Per the germline V gene, CDR1 is LGHDT and CDR2 is YNNKEL (reference sequence). Clones were sequenced by immunoSEQ multiplex PCR, and TCRdb holds only the in-frame ones, with some missing. This sample carries 150,000 to 200,000 clones, over 70% of them seen once, and the ten largest clones take 5.6%. The gene calls are TRBV3-1 (or the pseudogene TRBV3-2) and TRBJ2-1, with 11 bases lining up with TRBD2. The source of this sequence is a woman in her thirties or forties with acute COVID-19. The sequencing sample was made of PBMCs or T cells enriched from blood (not recorded which). In DNA, the CDR3 is TGTGCCAGCACCCAAGCCTTAGCGGGAGGGTACAATGAGCAGTTCTTC. Translating gives CASTQALAGGYNEQFF.